This T cell receptor (beta chain) stems from a study of shared clonotypes between healthy human individuals. For the study at large: Plates per donor: three CD4 naive, three CD4 memory, two CD8 naive, one CD8 memory.

In this sample, this clone turned up many times. Its specificity is unknown. Other DNA sequences in the sample encode the same CDR3. Produced via immunoSEQ multiplex PCR; TCRdb's table is partial and in-frame only. This table has approximately 330,000 clones, roughly 70% appearing once. General observations from the study: When naive CD4 clonotypes were compared across a few donors, around 5% were shared. Naive subsets tended to show greater estimated richness than memory subsets.

The CDR3 is 13 residues long. Trimming left V 1 base short and J 6 bases short, with 9 bases between. Germline CDR1 and CDR2: SGHVS and FNYEAQ. The sequenced sample consisted of memory CD4+ T cells sorted from blood. Subset denoted: CD45RA-negative fraction. V usage is TRBV7-6 and J usage is TRBJ1-1; TRBD1 might be the D (6 bases). This receptor was identified in a man younger than 45 in good health. The CDR3 reads CASSLGTEPEAFF. The CDR3 bases are TGTGCCAGCAGCTTAGGGACAGAACCTGAAGCTTTCTTT.